This record concerns one T cell receptor beta chain sequence. Sequenced by immunoSEQ multiplex PCR; TCRdb stores in-frame clones only, minus some. Here the sample spans 150,000 to 200,000 clones, roughly 91% being singletons. The data stem from a study of blood T cell repertoires in COVID-19. At the level of the study: Acute and convalescent COVID-19 specimens originated in the United States, Italy and Spain. PBMCs, B-cell-depleted T cells, or T cells provided the cDNA or gDNA that made up the material.

Germline trimming cut 7 bases from V and 4 bases from J; bases unmatched to any gene: 6. The CDR3 runs 15 residues. Germline V lookup: CDR1 MNHEY, CDR2 SVGAGI. This receptor was obtained from a human donor in a cohort sampled during active COVID-19. The J gene is TRBJ2-2, the V gene TRBV6-5; 10 positions agree with TRBD2. Sequenced: peripheral blood. The CDR3 sequence is CASTHWTSGTGELFF. The CDR3 DNA follows: TGTGCCAGCACCCATTGGACTAGCGGCACCGGGGAGCTGTTTTTT.